These 25 T cell receptor beta chains were all obtained from the same sample, sequenced in a study of T cell responses to AZD1222 COVID-19 vaccine. The repertoire was sequenced with immunoSEQ multiplex PCR; TCRdb's copy has only in-frame clones and lacks some. Of roughly 140,000 clones in the sample, almost 90% were seen once. Material: peripheral blood, obtained on day 0 of AZD1222 vaccination. Receptor source: an adult in good health.

A few counts support this clone. The CDR3 region is CASSAQGSSSYNEQFF. In DNA form, the CDR3 reads TGTGCCAGCAGCGCCCAGGGCTCAAGCTCCTACAATGAGCAGTTCTTC. The chain employs TRBV5-4 and TRBJ2-1, with a possible D match to TRBD1 (5 bases). The CDR3 extends over 16 amino acids. V lost 4 bases and J lost 0, with 14 bases in between. In germline, CDR1 is SGHNT, CDR2 YYREEE (reference sequence).

The rearrangement links TRBV27 to TRBJ1-2; D gene ambiguous. The V end was cut by 3 bases, the J end by 2 bases, with 7 bases between. This CDR3 is built from 13 residues. The germline CDR1 and CDR2 sequences are MNHEY and SMNVEV (reference sequence). CDR3 region: CASSFRENYGYTF. In nucleotides, the CDR3 is TGTGCCAGCAGTTTTCGGGAGAACTATGGCTACACCTTC.

V gene TRBV5-5 combines with J gene TRBJ2-7; D is ambiguous. The CDR3 covers 15 residues. V was trimmed by 0 bases and J by 3 bases, leaving 13 bases between them. Per the germline V gene, CDR1 is SGHKS and CDR2 is YYEKEE (reference sequence). CDR3 in DNA: TGTGCCAGCAGCTTGGCCGGGTCCCGTGACTACGAGCAGTACTTC. Its protein product is CASSLAGSRDYEQYF.

The chain couples TRBV30 to TRBJ1-5, with TRBD1 identical over 9 bases. This CDR3 has 14 residues. Germline assignment: CDR1 GTSNPN and CDR2 SVGIG (reference sequence). The J segment lost 4 bases and the V segment lost 5 bases, leaving 6 bases of the junction unmatched. CDR3 DNA: TGTGCCTGGTCGTTGACAGGGGGAAATCAGCCCCAGCATTTT. The encoded protein is CAWSLTGGNQPQHF. The variable domain in full, with the rest retrieved from reference TRBV30 and TRBJ1-5, is SQTIHQWPATLVQPVGSPLSLECTVEGTSNPNLYWYRQAAGRGLQLLFYSVGIGQISSEVPQNLSASRPQDRQFILSSKKLLLSDSGFYLCAWSLTGGNQPQHFGDGTRLSIL.

The gene calls are TRBV7-2 and TRBJ1-1; D unclear. Trimming removed 0 bases at V and 11 bases at J, with 10 bases between. The CDR3 is 12 residues long. Germline V CDR1 and CDR2: SGHTA, FQGNSA. The CDR3 region is CASSLAAAAAFF. The DNA of the CDR3 is TGTGCCAGCAGCTTAGCGGCCGCCGCTGCTTTCTTT.

This chain joins TRBV7-8 and TRBJ2-1; D remains ambiguous. The CDR3 runs to 13 residues. Per the germline V gene, CDR1 is SGHVS and CDR2 is FQNEAQ. Trimming cost V 1 base and J 6 bases, with 7 bases left between them. The CDR3 DNA reads TGTGCCAGCAGCTTAGGGGATGGCAATGAGCAGTTCTTC. Translating gives CASSLGDGNEQFF.

The chain recombines TRBV5-8 with TRBJ2-3, with unresolved D. Trimming shortened V by 4 bases and J by 4 bases, and 10 bases separated the two germline ends. The CDR3 loop spans 13 amino acids. Per the germline V gene, CDR1 is SGHTS and CDR2 is YDEGEE. Written as DNA, the CDR3 is TGTGCCAGCAGCACGCGCCCGGCAGATACGCAGTATTTT. Translated, it gives CASSTRPADTQYF.

The V and J genes are TRBV7-2 and TRBJ2-3, with a tentative D call TRBD2 (6 bases). V lost 2 bases, J lost 1 base, and 16 bases lay in between. Germline assignment: CDR1 SGHTA and CDR2 FQGNSA. This CDR3 has 17 amino acids. For the CDR3, the DNA is TGTGCCAGCAGCTTATCGGGCTGGGCGGGACGCACAGATACGCAGTATTTT. It translates to CASSLSGWAGRTDTQYF.

Only one count was recorded for this clone. The V and J genes are TRBV9 and TRBJ2-1, with 7 bases lining up with TRBD1. The junction had 9 bases not matched to a gene; V was cut back by 6 bases and J by 0 bases. The CDR3 length is 16 residues. Germline V CDR1 and CDR2: SGDLS, YYNGEE. CDR3 sequence reads: CASISEGDSSYNEQFF. The CDR3 DNA is TGTGCCAGCATCTCTGAGGGGGACAGCTCCTACAATGAGCAGTTCTTC.

The chain uses TRBV12-3 or TRBV12-4 and TRBJ2-1; no clear D. The CDR3 spans 11 residues. The V end was cut by 6 bases, the J end by 9 bases, with 9 bases between. The CDR3 loop is CASSPMIEQFF. The CDR3 DNA is TGTGCCAGCAGCCCTATGATTGAGCAGTTCTTC.

CDR3 loop: CASRGGGVYGYTF. The CDR3 DNA reads TGTGCCAGCAGGGGAGGGGGCGTCTATGGCTACACCTTC. The genes are TRBV2 and TRBJ1-2, with TRBD1 matching over 7 bases. The length of the CDR3 is 13 residues. Looked up from germline, CDR1 is SNHLY and CDR2 is FYNNEI. V gave up 6 bases and J gave up 4 bases; unmatched junction bases: 5.

The V gene is TRBV6-2 or TRBV6-3, the J gene TRBJ2-7; D gene uncertain. The CDR3 loop spans 14 amino acids. Germline V gene data show CDR1 as MNHEY and CDR2 as SVGEGT. V was clipped by 3 bases and J by 2 bases, with 11 bases between them. In nucleotides, the CDR3 is TGTGCCAGCAGTTATGGCGGCAATACCTACGAGCAGTACTTC. This gives the protein CASSYGGNTYEQYF.

V and J are TRBV4-3 and TRBJ2-2, with D uncertain. Trimming took off 2 bases at V and 4 bases at J, with 8 bases between the two ends. CDR3 length: 14 residues. CDR1 and CDR2 from the germline V gene are LGHNA and YSLEER. The chain's CDR3 is CASSQQYGTGELFF. CDR3 DNA sequence: TGCGCCAGCAGCCAACAGTATGGCACCGGGGAGCTGTTTTTT.

This clone came up once. This chain connects TRBV9 to TRBJ2-1; D possibly corresponds to TRBD2 (6 bases). V lost 0 bases and J lost 7, with 11 bases in between. CDR3 length: 14 amino acids. Germline CDR1 is SGDLS and CDR2 is YYNGEE. The CDR3 DNA reads TGTGCCAGCAGCGTAGCGGGAGTATGGAATGAGCAGTTCTTC. Its protein product is CASSVAGVWNEQFF. Looking up the rest from reference TRBV9 and TRBJ2-1 gives the full variable domain: DSGVTQTPKHLITATGQRVTLRCSPRSGDLSVYWYQQSLDQGLQFLIQYYNGEERAKGNILERFSAQQFPDLHSELNLSSLELGDSALYFCASSVAGVWNEQFFGPGTRLTVL.

The rearrangement links TRBV29-1 to TRBJ1-2, with TRBD1 as a possible D gene (6 bases). The CDR3 runs 11 residues. Germline CDR1 and CDR2: SQVTM and ANQGSEA. The ends were cut back, 8 bases at V and 4 bases at J, with 11 bases in the middle. CDR3 sequence (DNA): TGCAGCACGCGGGACACCTATGGCTACACCTTC. It specifies CSTRDTYGYTF.

For the CDR3, the DNA is TGTGCCAGCAGCTTTCTTTCATCCTATAATTCACCCCTCCACTTT. This sequence encodes CASSFLSSYNSPLHF. The chain carries TRBV7-9 and TRBJ1-6; D is undetermined. This CDR3 is built from 15 residues. In germline, CDR1 is SEHNR, CDR2 FQNEAQ (reference sequence). The V gene lost 3 bases and the J gene lost 1 base, with 7 bases spanning the gap.

This chain joins TRBV19 and TRBJ1-4; D remains unclear. The ends were cut back, 4 bases at V and 7 bases at J, with 13 bases in the middle. Germline V CDR1 and CDR2: LNHDA, SQIVND (reference sequence). The CDR3 runs to 14 residues. As DNA, the CDR3 is TGTGCCAGTAGTACACCGCCGTTTCGTGAAAAACTGTTTTTT. Translating gives CASSTPPFREKLFF.

This clone appeared a single time. The rearrangement joins TRBV3-1 (or the pseudogene TRBV3-2) to TRBJ2-3, with D perhaps matching TRBD2 (6 bases). The CDR3 has 14 amino acids. Trimming took off 1 base at V and 1 base at J, with 6 bases between the two ends. Germline V lookup: CDR1 LGHDT, CDR2 YNNKEL (reference sequence). CDR3 region: CASSQGGGTDTQYF. CDR3 sequence (DNA): TGTGCCAGCAGCCAAGGGGGGGGCACAGATACGCAGTATTTT.

The chain is built from TRBV5-1 and TRBJ2-3; 9 nucleotides line up with TRBD2. V was pared by 0 bases and J by 7 bases, with 15 bases of the junction left unmatched. In germline, CDR1 is SGHRS, CDR2 YFSETQ. The CDR3 runs 18 residues. The CDR3 nucleotides are TGCGCCAGCAGCTTGGTGGGACTAGCCCCAGGGAGGGGTCATACGCAGTATTTT. Its protein is CASSLVGLAPGRGHTQYF.

The J gene is TRBJ1-1, the V gene TRBV7-8; a possible D gene is TRBD1 (5 bases). The CDR3 extends over 15 amino acids. Germline V gene data show CDR1 as SGHVS and CDR2 as FQNEAQ. V gave up 5 bases and J gave up 0 bases, with 13 bases separating them. The CDR3 region has the DNA TGTGCCAGCAGCCCCCGTGAGGGGATGAACACTGAAGCTTTCTTT. Protein product: CASSPREGMNTEAFF.

V and J are TRBV6-1 and TRBJ1-4, with TRBD1 matching 7 bases. Per the germline V gene, CDR1 is MNHNS and CDR2 is SASEGT. There are 14 residues in the CDR3. Trimming removed 1 base from V and 8 bases from J; junction bases left unmatched: 4. CDR3 coding DNA: TGTGCCAGCAGTGAAGACAGGGGTGGCGAAAAACTGTTTTTT. This codes for CASSEDRGGEKLFF.

This sequence joins TRBV21-1 and TRBJ1-2; the table's TRBD1 call for D was not verified on the DNA. TRBV21-1 is deemed a pseudogene. The CDR3 spans 13 residues. CDR3: CATYPQGAGGYTF. For the CDR3, the DNA is TGTGCCACGTACCCTCAGGGGGCAGGTGGCTACACCTTC.

The chain uses TRBV28 and TRBJ1-2, with no clear D. The CDR3 loop spans 14 amino acids. With 3 bases removed from V and 4 bases from J, the gap between germline ends came to 12 bases. Germline V gene data show CDR1 as MDHEN and CDR2 as SYDVKM. CDR3 DNA sequence: TGTGCCAGCAGTTTCGTGGCAGGCATCTATGGCTACACCTTC. It is translated as CASSFVAGIYGYTF.

This chain connects TRBV7-9 to TRBJ1-2; D uncertain. Germline CDR1 SEHNR, CDR2 FQNEAQ (reference sequence). This CDR3 spans 11 amino acids. With 5 bases removed from V and 5 bases from J, the gap between germline ends came to 6 bases. For the CDR3, the DNA is TGTGCCAGCAGCGCCGATTATGGCTACACCTTC. This codes for CASSADYGYTF.

This chain uses TRBV15 with TRBJ1-2; tentative D call: TRBD1 (5 bases). Germline V gene sequence: CDR1 LNHNV, CDR2 YYDKDF (reference sequence). V lost 1 base, J lost 4 bases, and 10 bases lay in between. The CDR3 runs 14 residues. DNA of the CDR3: TGTGCCACCAGCAGAGTAGGGGATTTCTATGGCTACACCTTC. Protein sequence: CATSRVGDFYGYTF.